Sequencing of this TCR beta chain was carried out in a study of blood T cells in healthy people across ages. Germline V gives CDR1 SQVTM, CDR2 ANQGSEA. The CDR3 contains 13 residues. Deletions cut 7 bases from V and 6 bases from J, with 13 bases between. It was with a sample-barcoded 5' primer and a J-beta primer mix that a second PCR of about 6 to 12 cycles was run. Every sample gave at least 3 million paired-end reads containing CDR3. One entry per CDR3 protein results from TCRdb running MiXCR on the 5' RACE reads. The sample lists approximately 810,000 distinct CDR3 sequences; under 40% were seen once. Study results and caveats: Bulk PBMC profiling left naive and antigen-experienced comparisons inconclusive.

A remark on this clonotype: Its matching antigen is unknown.

This sequence joins TRBV29-1 and TRBJ2-6; D call uncertain. This clonotype was sampled from a man aged 18 to 30 in good health. Sequencing used blood. The CDR3 protein is CSATQGEANVLTF. The CDR3 DNA is TGCAGCGCGACTCAAGGTGAGGCCAACGTCCTGACTTTC.